This record looks at one T cell receptor (beta chain) sequence and its context. The data stem from a study of identical twins. The germline gives CDR1 SEHNR, CDR2 FQNEAQ (reference sequence). Trimming took 5 bases from V and 0 from J; bases not matched to a gene: 6. The CDR3 covers 16 residues. TCRdb independently ran MiXCR on the 5' RACE reads; one entry per CDR3 protein. The sample lists approximately 470,000 distinct CDR3 sequences, 11% to 15% occurring once. These same records also appear under a second study, on yellow fever vaccine responses in identical twins.

Sample: CD4+ T cells sorted from blood. V usage is TRBV7-9 and J usage is TRBJ2-2; 7 nucleotides align to TRBD2. The TCR originated in a woman in her late teens or twenties in good health. DNA of the CDR3: TGTGCCAGCAGCCCGACAGCGGGGTCGAACACCGGGGAGCTGTTTTTT. Its translation is CASSPTAGSNTGELFF.